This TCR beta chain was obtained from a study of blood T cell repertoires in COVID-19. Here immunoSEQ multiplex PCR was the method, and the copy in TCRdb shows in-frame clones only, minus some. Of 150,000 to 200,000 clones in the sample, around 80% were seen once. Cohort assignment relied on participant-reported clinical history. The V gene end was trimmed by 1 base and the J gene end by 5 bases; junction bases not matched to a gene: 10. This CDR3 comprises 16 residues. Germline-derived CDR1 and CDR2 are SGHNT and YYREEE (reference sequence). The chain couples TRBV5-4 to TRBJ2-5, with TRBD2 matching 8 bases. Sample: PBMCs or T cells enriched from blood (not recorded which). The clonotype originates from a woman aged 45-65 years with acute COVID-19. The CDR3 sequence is CASSLSDGGAEETQYF. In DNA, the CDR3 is TGTGCCAGCAGCTTGTCCGACGGGGGGGCCGAGGAGACCCAGTACTTC.